A selection of T cell receptor beta chains follows, all from one sample in a study of T cells in Graves' hyperthyroidism and ophthalmopathy. From the multiplex PCR reads, TCRdb called clonotypes with MiXCR, one entry per CDR3 protein. This table holds some 500,000 distinct CDR3 sequences, around an eighth found once. Sequencing input: blood. Receptors were obtained from a woman in her late teens or twenties with Graves' hyperthyroidism. Both conserved end residues are part of each CDR3. The D gene is left open where the match is weak. Only part of the rows carry a size: once, few, many, or a class if the clone is expanded.

D: TRBD2
size: few
J: TRBJ2-7
V: TRBV3-1
DNA: TGTGCCAGCAGCCAAGAATTTAAGCGGGGAGCCTACGAGCAGTACTTC
CDR3: CASSQEFKRGAYEQYF

D: NA
size: many
J: TRBJ2-1
V: TRBV20-1
DNA: TGCAGTGCTAGGATGGTGCGCCTGAGCTCCTACAATGAGCAGTTCTTC
CDR3: CSARMVRLSSYNEQFF

D: NA
size: many
J: TRBJ2-3
V: TRBV11-2
DNA: TGTGCCAGCAGCACCGGACAGAGAAGTAGCACAGATACGCAGTATTTT
CDR3: CASSTGQRSSTDTQYF

D: TRBD2
size: NA
J: TRBJ2-1
V: TRBV7-8
DNA: TGTGCCAGCAGCTCTATACCCCATCTAGCGGGAGGTATTGATGAGCAGTTCTTC
CDR3: CASSSIPHLAGGIDEQFF

D: TRBD1
size: NA
J: TRBJ1-2
V: TRBV18
DNA: TGTGCCAGCTCACCATCGGACAGGGGGGAAGCCTATGGCTACACCTTC
CDR3: CASSPSDRGEAYGYTF

D: NA
size: few
J: TRBJ1-1
V: TRBV6-5
DNA: TGTGCCAGCAGTTACGGCTACAGGAGATACACTGAAGCTTTCTTT
CDR3: CASSYGYRRYTEAFF

D: NA
size: many
J: TRBJ2-7
V: TRBV13
DNA: TGTGCCAGCAGCTTAGCGGGAGATCCCTACGAGCAGTACTTC
CDR3: CASSLAGDPYEQYF

D: NA
size: few
J: TRBJ2-1
V: TRBV4-2
DNA: TGTGCCAGCAGCCAAGATCATCCAAGATACAATGAGCAGTTCTTC
CDR3: CASSQDHPRYNEQFF

D: NA
size: few
J: TRBJ2-4
V: TRBV5-1
DNA: TGCGCCAGCAGCCGAGGGACGGACCGGGACATTCAGTACTTC
CDR3: CASSRGTDRDIQYF

D: TRBD2
size: many
J: TRBJ2-1
V: TRBV11-2
DNA: TGTGCCAGCAGCTTAGTTGCTAGCGGATTGTACAATGAGCAGTTCTTC
CDR3: CASSLVASGLYNEQFF

D: NA
size: NA
J: TRBJ2-3
V: TRBV3-1
DNA: TGTGCCAGCAGCCAGATCGGGGCAGGCGGCACAGATACGCAGTATTTT
CDR3: CASSQIGAGGTDTQYF

D: NA
size: many
J: TRBJ1-1
V: TRBV9
DNA: TGTGCCAGCAGCGTAGCCTGGAACACTGAAGCTTTCTTT
CDR3: CASSVAWNTEAFF

D: NA
size: many
J: TRBJ1-1
V: TRBV18
DNA: TGTGCCAGCTCACCAAGGATGATGGGTGCAGCCCGGGGGACTGAAGCTTTCTTT
CDR3: CASSPRMMGAARGTEAFF

D: NA
size: NA
J: TRBJ1-6
V: TRBV5-1
DNA: TGCGCCAGCAGCTTGGCCGTGGTAAATTCACCCCTCCACTTT
CDR3: CASSLAVVNSPLHF

D: TRBD2
size: NA
J: TRBJ2-1
V: TRBV29-1
DNA: TGCAGCGTTGACGTTGGGACTAGCGGCAATGAGCAGTTCTTC
CDR3: CSVDVGTSGNEQFF

D: NA
size: many
J: TRBJ1-4
V: TRBV2
DNA: TGTGCCAGCAGTGAACCCCCAACTAATGAAAAACTGTTTTTT
CDR3: CASSEPPTNEKLFF

D: TRBD2
size: many
J: TRBJ2-5
V: TRBV6-1
DNA: TGTGCCAGCAATAAAGGACTAGTAGGCGAGACCCAGTACTTC
CDR3: CASNKGLVGETQYF

D: TRBD1
size: many
J: TRBJ1-1
V: TRBV12-3/TRBV12-4
DNA: TGTGCCAGCAGCCACCGGACAGGGGGGAGGAACACTGAAGCTTTCTTT
CDR3: CASSHRTGGRNTEAFF

D: TRBD2
size: many
J: TRBJ2-1
V: TRBV3-1
DNA: TGTGCCAGCAGCCAAGCCTCGACTAGCGGGAGTTCCTACAATGAGCAGTTCTTC
CDR3: CASSQASTSGSSYNEQFF

D: NA
size: many
J: TRBJ1-1
V: TRBV9
DNA: TGTGCCAGCAGCCCCGAGGAGGTGGGACCCAACACTGAAGCTTTCTTT
CDR3: CASSPEEVGPNTEAFF

D: NA
size: many
J: TRBJ2-5
V: TRBV12-3/TRBV12-4
DNA: TGTGCCAGCAGTTTGGGCGCACAAGAGACCCAGTACTTC
CDR3: CASSLGAQETQYF

D: NA
size: NA
J: TRBJ2-1
V: TRBV9
DNA: TGTGCCAGCAGCGTAGAGGGAGCGGCCGGCTACAATGAGCAGTTCTTC
CDR3: CASSVEGAAGYNEQFF

D: TRBD2
size: NA
J: TRBJ2-1
V: TRBV5-1
DNA: TGCGCCAGCAGCCAAAGCGGGAGAGGCGAGCAGTTCTTC
CDR3: CASSQSGRGEQFF

D: NA
size: many
J: TRBJ1-2
V: TRBV3-1
DNA: TGTGCCAGCAGCCAAGATATGGGGTTTGGCTATGGCTACACCTTC
CDR3: CASSQDMGFGYGYTF

D: TRBD1
size: many
J: TRBJ1-1
V: TRBV27
DNA: TGTGCCAGCAGTCTCTCAGGGGGCAGAAGTGGCACTGAAGCTTTCTTT
CDR3: CASSLSGGRSGTEAFF

D: TRBD1
size: many
J: TRBJ1-6
V: TRBV9
DNA: TGTGCCAGTAGCAGGGGGTTAAGAGATTCACCCCTCCACTTT
CDR3: CASSRGLRDSPLHF

D: NA
size: many
J: TRBJ1-3
V: TRBV12-3/TRBV12-4
DNA: TGTGCCAGCAGTTTAACAGCTGGAAACACCATATATTTT
CDR3: CASSLTAGNTIYF

D: TRBD2
size: many
J: TRBJ2-7
V: TRBV7-9
DNA: TGTGCCAGCAGCCCCAAGGGAGGGGTTTCCAGGGCCTACGAGCAGTACTTC
CDR3: CASSPKGGVSRAYEQYF

D: NA
size: few
J: TRBJ2-1
V: TRBV4-1
DNA: TGCGCCAGCAGCCAGGAGGGCGTAACTTGGATTTACAATGAGCAGTTCTTC
CDR3: CASSQEGVTWIYNEQFF